Listed below are T cell receptor beta chains from one sample, sequenced in a study of cytomegalovirus exposure and HLA in healthy donors. The repertoire was sequenced with immunoSEQ multiplex PCR; TCRdb's copy has only in-frame clones and lacks some. This sample carries 80,000 to 100,000 clones, roughly 83% of them seen once, and the ten largest clones take about 3.1%. The source material was PBMCs. All receptors derive from a male donor in good health and CMV-seropositive. Both conserved end residues are trimmed from each CDR3.

v_gene | len | CDR3aa
TRBV5-1 | 14 | ASSPSGGTTNEKLF
TRBV30 | 13 | ASDPPGQGTGEQY
TRBV6-4 | 13 | ASSDSWRSTDTQY
TRBV5-1 | 13 | ASSPGQGYYNEQF
TRBV5-6 | 11 | ASSSGRGVEQF
TRBV11-1 | 13 | ASSFNRVRSTEAF
TRBV7-8 | 13 | ASSVRQGLNYGYT
TRBV5-1 | 12 | ASSFRSISYEQY
TRBV6-6 | 13 | ASSLTGQGNYGYT
TRBV4-2 | 13 | ASSQVLDYQETQY
TRBV7-8 | 14 | ASSWRGSPSYNEQF
TRBV19 | 13 | ASSTTGGERYEQY
TRBV6-5 | 13 | ASSGRDRPGNTIY
TRBV27 | 12 | ASSPVGEGYGYT
TRBV7-3 | 14 | ASSLGGTGITDTQY
TRBV6-1 | 10 | ASSELRGPQH
TRBV6-1 | 11 | ASSDVLLYEQY
TRBV7-9 | 13 | ASSLGGQGGTEAF
TRBV9 | 13 | ASSARPTGGNTIY
TRBV2 | 15 | AVPGLAGGPGTDTQY
TRBV18 | 13 | ASSPGTGANEKLF
TRBV4-2 | 10 | ASSLTGFEAF
TRBV7-9 | 12 | ASSSGQANSPLH
TRBV6-5 | 13 | ASSYSRQGNQPQH
TRBV2 | 13 | ASSSRGSGANVLT
TRBV19 | 13 | ATQLDRAGANVLT
TRBV15 | 13 | ATSRDRDSPYEQY
TRBV19 | 10 | ASRESNYGYT
TRBV7-6 | 12 | ASSLGSFSYEQY
TRBV7-8 | 13 | ASSLGGGTYNEQF
TRBV7-2 | 14 | ASSFSTVIYNSPLH
TRBV27 | 12 | ASSLSRRGYGYT
TRBV5-1 | 13 | ASSLYGNSGETQY
TRBV27 | 13 | ASRISDRVHYGYT
TRBV5-1 | 13 | ASSLGSGVNEKLF
TRBV2 | 14 | ASSLEGHLAKNIQY
TRBV9 | 13 | ASSPGQEVVRGYT
TRBV7-3 | 11 | ASSVTGAGELF
TRBV28 | 12 | ASSEDRGHTEAF
TRBV5-1 | 12 | ASSLAGQGSEAF
TRBV5-1 | 11 | ASSPGQTYEQY
TRBV5-1 | 12 | ASSWGQTNTEAF
TRBV6-1 | 15 | ASSESGQGLGNTEAF
TRBV6-1 | 11 | ASGRSSGNTIY
TRBV6-1 | 14 | ASSEGAGGRTDTQY
TRBV9 | 11 | ASSARVAYEQF
TRBV30 | 12 | ALREYYNSYEQY
TRBV7-2 | 13 | ASSIQGVSNQPQH
TRBV5-1 | 12 | ASSLETGGTEAF
TRBV2 | 11 | ASSGQGIGELF